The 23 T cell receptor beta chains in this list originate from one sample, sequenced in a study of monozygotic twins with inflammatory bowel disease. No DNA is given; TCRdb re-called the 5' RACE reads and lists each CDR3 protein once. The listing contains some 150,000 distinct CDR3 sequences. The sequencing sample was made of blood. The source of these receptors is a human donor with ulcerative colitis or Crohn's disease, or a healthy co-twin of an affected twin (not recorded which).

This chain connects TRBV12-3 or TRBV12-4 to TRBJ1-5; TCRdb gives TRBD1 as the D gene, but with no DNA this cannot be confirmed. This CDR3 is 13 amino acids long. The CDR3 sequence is CASSTQGNQPQHF.

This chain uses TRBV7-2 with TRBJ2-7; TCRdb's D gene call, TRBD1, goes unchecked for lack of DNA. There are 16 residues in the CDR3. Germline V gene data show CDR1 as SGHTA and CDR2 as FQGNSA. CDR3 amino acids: CASSRQGGSGNYEQYF.

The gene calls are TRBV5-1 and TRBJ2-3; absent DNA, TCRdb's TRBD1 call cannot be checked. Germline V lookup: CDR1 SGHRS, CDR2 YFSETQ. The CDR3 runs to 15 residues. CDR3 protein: CASSLVWDSTDTQYF.

This chain's CDR3 is CAISADGQPQHF. This chain links TRBV10-3 with TRBJ1-5. The CDR3 length is 12 residues. The germline V gene has CDR1 ENHRY and CDR2 SYGVKD.

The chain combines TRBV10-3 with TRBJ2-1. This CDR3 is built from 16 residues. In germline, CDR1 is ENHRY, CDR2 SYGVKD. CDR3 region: CAISEPLQGSYNEQFF.

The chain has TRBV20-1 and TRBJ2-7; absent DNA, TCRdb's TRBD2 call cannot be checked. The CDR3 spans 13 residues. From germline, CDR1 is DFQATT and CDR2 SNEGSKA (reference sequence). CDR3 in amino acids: CSASDRDFDEQYF.

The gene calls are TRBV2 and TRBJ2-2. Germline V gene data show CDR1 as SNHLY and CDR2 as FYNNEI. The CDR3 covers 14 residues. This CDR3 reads CASSGLRYSGELFF. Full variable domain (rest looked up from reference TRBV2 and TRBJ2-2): EPEVTQTPSHQVTQMGQEVILRCVPISNHLYFYWYRQILGQKVEFLVSFYNNEISEKSEIFDDQFSVERPDGSNFTLKIRSTKLEDSAMYFCASSGLRYSGELFFGEGSRLTVL.

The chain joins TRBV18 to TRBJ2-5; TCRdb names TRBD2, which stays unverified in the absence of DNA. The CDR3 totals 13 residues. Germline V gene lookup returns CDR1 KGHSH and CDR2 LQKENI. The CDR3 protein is CASSPASSETQYF.

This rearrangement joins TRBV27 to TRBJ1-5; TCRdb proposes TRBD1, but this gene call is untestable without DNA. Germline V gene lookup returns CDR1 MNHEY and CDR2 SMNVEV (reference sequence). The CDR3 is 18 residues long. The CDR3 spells CASSRSLRTGSYVQPQHF.

CDR3 residues: CASSLAGTRGEAFF. The gene calls are TRBV5-1 and TRBJ1-1. The germline CDR1 and CDR2 sequences are SGHRS and YFSETQ. The CDR3 has 14 amino acids. Variable domain in full (rest from reference TRBV5-1 and TRBJ1-1): KAGVTQTPRYLIKTRGQQVTLSCSPISGHRSVSWYQQTPGQGLQFLFEYFSETQRNKGNFPGRFSGRQFSNSRSEMNVSTLELGDSALYLCASSLAGTRGEAFFGQGTRLTVV.

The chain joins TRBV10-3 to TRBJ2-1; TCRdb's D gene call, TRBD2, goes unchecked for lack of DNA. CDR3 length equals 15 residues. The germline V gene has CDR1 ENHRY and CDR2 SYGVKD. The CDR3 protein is CAISEGLAGRDEQFF.

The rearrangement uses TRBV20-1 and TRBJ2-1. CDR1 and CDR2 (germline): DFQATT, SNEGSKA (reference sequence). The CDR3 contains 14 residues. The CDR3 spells CSAVAGRLYNEQFF.

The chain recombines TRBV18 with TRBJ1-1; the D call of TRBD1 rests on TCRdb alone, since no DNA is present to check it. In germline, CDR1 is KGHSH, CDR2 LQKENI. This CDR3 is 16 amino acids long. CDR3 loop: CASSPQEWGMGTEAFF. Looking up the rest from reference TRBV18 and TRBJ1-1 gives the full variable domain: NAGVMQNPRHLVRRRGQEARLRCSPMKGHSHVYWYRQLPEEGLKFMVYLQKENIIDESGMPKERFSAEFPKEGPSILRIQQVVRGDSAAYFCASSPQEWGMGTEAFFGQGTRLTVV.

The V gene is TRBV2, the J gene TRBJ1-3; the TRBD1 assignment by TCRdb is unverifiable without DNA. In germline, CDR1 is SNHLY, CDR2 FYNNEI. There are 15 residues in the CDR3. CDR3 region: CASSITGGSGNTIYF. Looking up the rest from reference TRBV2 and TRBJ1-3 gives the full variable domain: EPEVTQTPSHQVTQMGQEVILRCVPISNHLYFYWYRQILGQKVEFLVSFYNNEISEKSEIFDDQFSVERPDGSNFTLKIRSTKLEDSAMYFCASSITGGSGNTIYFGEGSWLTVV.

CDR3 sequence: CASSGGFYGYTF. The chain recombines TRBV6-5 with TRBJ1-2; the TCRdb D gene call, TRBD1, has no DNA to confirm it. The CDR3 totals 12 residues. From germline, CDR1 is MNHEY and CDR2 SVGAGI.

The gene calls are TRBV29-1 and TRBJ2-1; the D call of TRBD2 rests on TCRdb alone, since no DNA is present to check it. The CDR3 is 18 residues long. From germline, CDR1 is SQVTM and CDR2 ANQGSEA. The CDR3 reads CSVAQLAGGPGPYNEQFF.

This CDR3 is CASIIPSRDREQETQYF. The chain links TRBV6-4 to TRBJ2-5; lacking DNA, the TRBD1 call made by TCRdb goes unchecked. CDR1 is MRHNA, CDR2 SNTAGT, per germline. CDR3 length: 17 residues.

The CDR3 sequence is CASTTGGIPLNQPQHF. The rearrangement joins TRBV21-1 to TRBJ1-5; as DNA is missing, the TRBD1 call by TCRdb cannot be tested. TRBV21-1 is a pseudogene. The CDR3 has 16 residues.

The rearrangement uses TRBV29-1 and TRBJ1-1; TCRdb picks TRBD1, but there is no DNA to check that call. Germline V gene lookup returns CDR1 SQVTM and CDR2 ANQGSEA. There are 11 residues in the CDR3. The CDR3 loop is CSVDRQGEAFF.

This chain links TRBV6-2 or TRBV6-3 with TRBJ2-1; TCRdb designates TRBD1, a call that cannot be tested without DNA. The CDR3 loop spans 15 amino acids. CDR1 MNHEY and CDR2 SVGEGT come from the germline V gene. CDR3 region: CASSQLRQGGNEQFF.

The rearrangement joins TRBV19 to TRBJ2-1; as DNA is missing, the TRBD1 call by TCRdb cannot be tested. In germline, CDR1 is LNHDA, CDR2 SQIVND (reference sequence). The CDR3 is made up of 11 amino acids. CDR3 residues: CASWGGGPQFF.

CDR3 amino acids: CSVGQGVGYTF. J is TRBJ1-2 and V is TRBV29-1; no DNA is available, so the TRBD1 call from TCRdb remains unchecked. Germline V gene data show CDR1 as SQVTM and CDR2 as ANQGSEA. This CDR3 contains 11 residues.

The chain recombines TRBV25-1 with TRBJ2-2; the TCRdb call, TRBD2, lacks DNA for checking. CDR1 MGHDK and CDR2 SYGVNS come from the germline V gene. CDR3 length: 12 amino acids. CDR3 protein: CATMRGTGELFF.